This T cell receptor beta chain was documented in a study of control samples from healthy donors and cancer patients. The CDR3 extends over 14 amino acids. The germline V and J ends were trimmed by 9 bases and 0 bases, with 12 bases remaining between them. Germline assignment: CDR1 LNHDA and CDR2 SQIVND (reference sequence). Produced via immunoSEQ multiplex PCR; TCRdb's table is partial and in-frame only. The repertoire holds some 150,000 clones, with 96% as singletons. Comments on this clone: This specimen includes other DNA sequences encoding the same CDR3.

The sequence derives from a woman aged 25 to 39 in good health. The J gene is TRBJ1-3, the V gene TRBV19; a weak D match, TRBD1 (6 bases). What was sequenced was blood. In DNA form, the CDR3 reads TGTGCCAGCAAGACAGGAGCCTCTGGAAACACCATATATTTT. It yields the protein CASKTGASGNTIYF.